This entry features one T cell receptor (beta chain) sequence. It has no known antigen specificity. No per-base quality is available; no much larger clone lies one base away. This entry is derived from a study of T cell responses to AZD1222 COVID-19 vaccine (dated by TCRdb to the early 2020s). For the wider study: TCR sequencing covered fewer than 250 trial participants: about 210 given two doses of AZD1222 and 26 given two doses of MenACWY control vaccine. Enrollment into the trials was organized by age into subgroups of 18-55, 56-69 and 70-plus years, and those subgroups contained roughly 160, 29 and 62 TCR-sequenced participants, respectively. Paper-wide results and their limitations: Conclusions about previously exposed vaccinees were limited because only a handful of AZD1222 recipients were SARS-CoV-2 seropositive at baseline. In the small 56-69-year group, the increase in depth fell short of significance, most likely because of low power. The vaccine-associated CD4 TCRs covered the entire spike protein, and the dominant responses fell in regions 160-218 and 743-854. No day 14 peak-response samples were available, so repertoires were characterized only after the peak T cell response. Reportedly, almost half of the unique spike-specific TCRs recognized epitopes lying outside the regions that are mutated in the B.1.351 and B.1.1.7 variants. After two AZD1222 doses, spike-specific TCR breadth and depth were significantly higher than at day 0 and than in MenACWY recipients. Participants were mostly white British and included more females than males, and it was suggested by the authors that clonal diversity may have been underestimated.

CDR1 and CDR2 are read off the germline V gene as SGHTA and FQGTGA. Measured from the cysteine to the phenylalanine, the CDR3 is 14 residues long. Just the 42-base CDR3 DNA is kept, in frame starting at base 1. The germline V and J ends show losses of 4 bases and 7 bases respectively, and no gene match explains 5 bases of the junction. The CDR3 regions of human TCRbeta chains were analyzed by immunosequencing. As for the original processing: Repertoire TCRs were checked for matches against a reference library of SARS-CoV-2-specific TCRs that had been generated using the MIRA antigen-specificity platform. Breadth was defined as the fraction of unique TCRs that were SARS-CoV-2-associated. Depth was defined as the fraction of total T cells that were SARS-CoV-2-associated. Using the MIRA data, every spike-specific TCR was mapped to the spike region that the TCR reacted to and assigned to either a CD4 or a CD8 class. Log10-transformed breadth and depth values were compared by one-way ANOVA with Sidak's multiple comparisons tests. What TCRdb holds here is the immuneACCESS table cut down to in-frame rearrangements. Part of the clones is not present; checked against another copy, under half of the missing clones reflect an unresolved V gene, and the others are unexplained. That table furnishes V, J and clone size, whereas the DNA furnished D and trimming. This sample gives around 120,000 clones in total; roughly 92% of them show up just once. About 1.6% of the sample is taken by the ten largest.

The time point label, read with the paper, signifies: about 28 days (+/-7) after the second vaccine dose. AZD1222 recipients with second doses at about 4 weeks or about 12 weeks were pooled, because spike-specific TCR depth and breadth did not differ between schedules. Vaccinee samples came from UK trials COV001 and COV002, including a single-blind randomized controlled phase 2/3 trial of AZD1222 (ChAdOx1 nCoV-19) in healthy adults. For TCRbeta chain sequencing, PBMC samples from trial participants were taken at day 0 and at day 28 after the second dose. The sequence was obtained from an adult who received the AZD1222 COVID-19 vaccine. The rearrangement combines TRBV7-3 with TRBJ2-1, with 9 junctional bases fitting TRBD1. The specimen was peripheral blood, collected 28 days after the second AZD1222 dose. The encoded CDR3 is CASSSATGGNEQFF. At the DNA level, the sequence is TGTGCCAGCAGCTCTGCGACAGGGGGAAATGAGCAGTTCTTC.